The 4 T cell receptor beta chains listed next were all sequenced from one sample in a study of response to subunit inactivated influenza vaccine. TCRdb independently ran MiXCR on the RT-PCR reads; one entry per CDR3 protein. Of over 800,000 distinct CDR3 sequences in the sample, around 20% were seen once. The material sequenced was PBMCs from blood, taken around 5 days after vaccination. The receptors stem from a man aged 50-59 years who received an inactivated influenza vaccine.

This clonotype has just a few counts. The chain combines TRBV27 with TRBJ2-3; unclear D gene. Trimming took off 6 bases at V and 1 base at J, with 11 bases between the two ends. This CDR3 is 14 amino acids long. Germline loops: CDR1 MNHEY, CDR2 SMNVEV (reference sequence). CDR3 bases: TGTGCCAGCAGAAAGGACCCAGGCACAGATACGCAGTATTTT. Protein: CASRKDPGTDTQYF.

This clonotype showed up many times. The CDR3: CASSRRQMGTEAFF. In nucleotides, the CDR3 is TGTGCCAGCAGTCGGAGACAGATGGGGACTGAAGCTTTCTTT. V gene TRBV12-3 or TRBV12-4 combines with J gene TRBJ1-1; D is possibly TRBD1 (5 bases). The ends were cut back, 5 bases at V and 5 bases at J, with 15 bases in the middle. This CDR3 contains 14 residues.

There are a few counts of this clonotype. The chain recombines TRBV10-3 with TRBJ1-2; 7 nucleotides line up with TRBD1. This CDR3 has 14 amino acids. The V gene end was trimmed by 7 bases and the J gene end by 3 bases; junction bases not matched to a gene: 8. Germline V gives CDR1 ENHRY, CDR2 SYGVKD. This CDR3 is CAINSQGDDYGYTF. CDR3 bases: TGTGCCATCAACAGCCAGGGGGACGACTATGGCTACACCTTC.

This clonotype was picked up a small number of times. The chain recombines TRBV7-9 with TRBJ2-2; 9 bases map to TRBD1. Germline V gene data show CDR1 as SEHNR and CDR2 as FQNEAQ (reference sequence). V shed 4 bases, J shed 3 bases, and the junction held 3 bases outside the gene matches. This CDR3 contains 15 residues. This CDR3 is CASSSRTGDTGELFF. CDR3 DNA sequence: TGTGCCAGCAGCTCCCGGACAGGGGACACCGGGGAGCTGTTTTTT.